Included here is one T cell receptor beta chain sequence, with context. The junction differs from germline at one of its ends, possibly a read error. These data are taken from a study of shared clonotypes between healthy human individuals. Germline-derived CDR1 and CDR2 are SEHNR and FQNEAQ (reference sequence). CDR3 length: 13 amino acids. TCRdb's copy holds only in-frame clones and misses some; the assay was immunoSEQ multiplex PCR. The sample has about 470,000 clones; roughly 80% are singletons. The sample taken for sequencing was PBMCs. The receptor was derived from a woman between 40 and 50 years old in good health. Some clones in this sample may be carry-over from other donors' samples. The rearrangement uses TRBV7-9 and TRBJ2-7; D is possibly TRBD2 (5 bases). The CDR3 DNA is TGCGCCAGCAGCCAACTAGTGGGGTACGAGCAGTACTTC. This sequence encodes CASSQLVGYEQYF.